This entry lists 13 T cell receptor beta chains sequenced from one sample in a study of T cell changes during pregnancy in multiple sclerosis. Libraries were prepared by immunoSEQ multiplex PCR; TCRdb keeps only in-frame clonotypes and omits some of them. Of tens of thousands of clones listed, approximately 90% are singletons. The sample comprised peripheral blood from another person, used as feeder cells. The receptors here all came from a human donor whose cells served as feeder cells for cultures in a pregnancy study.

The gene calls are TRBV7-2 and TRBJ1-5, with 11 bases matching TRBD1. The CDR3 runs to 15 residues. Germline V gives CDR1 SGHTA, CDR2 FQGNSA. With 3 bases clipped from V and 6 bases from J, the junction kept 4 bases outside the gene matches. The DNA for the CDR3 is TGTGCCAGCAGCTTGGACAGGGGGCACGCTCAGCCCCAGCATTTT. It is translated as CASSLDRGHAQPQHF. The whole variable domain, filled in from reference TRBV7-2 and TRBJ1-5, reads GAGVSQSPSNKVTEKGKDVELRCDPISGHTALYWYRQSLGQGLEFLIYFQGNSAPDKSGLPSDRFSAERTGGSVSTLTIQRTQQEDSAVYLCASSLDRGHAQPQHFGDGTRLSIL.

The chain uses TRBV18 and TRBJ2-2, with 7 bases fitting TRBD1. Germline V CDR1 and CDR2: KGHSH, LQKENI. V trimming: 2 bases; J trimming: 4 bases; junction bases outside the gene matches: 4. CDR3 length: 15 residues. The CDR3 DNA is TGTGCCAGCTCACCAGGACAGGTCGGCACCGGGGAGCTGTTTTTT. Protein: CASSPGQVGTGELFF.

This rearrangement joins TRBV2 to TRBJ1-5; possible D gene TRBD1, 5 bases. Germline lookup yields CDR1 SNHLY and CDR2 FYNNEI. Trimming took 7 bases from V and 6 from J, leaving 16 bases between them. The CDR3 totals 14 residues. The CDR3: CASNRGGVSQPQHF. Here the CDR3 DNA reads TGTGCCAGCAACCGGGGGGGGGTTAGTCAGCCCCAGCATTTT.

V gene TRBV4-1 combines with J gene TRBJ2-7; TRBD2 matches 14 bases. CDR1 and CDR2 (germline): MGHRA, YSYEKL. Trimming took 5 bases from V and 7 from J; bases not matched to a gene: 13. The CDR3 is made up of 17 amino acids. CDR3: CASSIGLAGGRHGEQYF. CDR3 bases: TGCGCCAGCAGCATAGGACTAGCGGGAGGACGGCATGGAGAGCAGTACTTC.

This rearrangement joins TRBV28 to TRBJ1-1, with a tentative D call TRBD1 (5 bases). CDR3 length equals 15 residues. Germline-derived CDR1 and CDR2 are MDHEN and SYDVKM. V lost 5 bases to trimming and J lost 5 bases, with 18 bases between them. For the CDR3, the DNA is TGTGCCAGCAGTCCCCCTACGGGGGGGTGGACTGAAGCTTTCTTT. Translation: CASSPPTGGWTEAFF.

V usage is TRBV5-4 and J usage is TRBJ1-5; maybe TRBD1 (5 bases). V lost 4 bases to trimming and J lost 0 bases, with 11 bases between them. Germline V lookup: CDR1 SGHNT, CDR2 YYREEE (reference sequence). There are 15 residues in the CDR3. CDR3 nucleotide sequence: TGTGCCAGCAGCAGGGGAGGGGATAGCAATCAGCCCCAGCATTTT. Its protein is CASSRGGDSNQPQHF.

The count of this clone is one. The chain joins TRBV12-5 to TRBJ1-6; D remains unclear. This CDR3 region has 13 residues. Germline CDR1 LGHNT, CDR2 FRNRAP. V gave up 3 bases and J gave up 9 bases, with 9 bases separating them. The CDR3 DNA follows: TGTGCTAGTGGTTTCTTAGAGGGTTCACCCCTCCACTTT. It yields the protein CASGFLEGSPLHF.

CDR3 protein: CASSVEVNTEAFF. In nucleotides, the CDR3 is TGCGCCAGCAGCGTGGAGGTAAACACTGAAGCTTTCTTT. The chain combines TRBV5-1 with TRBJ1-1; D is undetermined. Germline CDR1 SGHRS, CDR2 YFSETQ. CDR3 size: 13 residues. Trimming pared 4 bases from V and 2 bases from J, leaving 9 bases between.

The CDR3 region is CASSPWDSTDTQYF. CDR3 nucleotide sequence: TGTGCCAGCTCACCCTGGGACAGCACAGATACGCAGTATTTT. The V gene is TRBV18, the J gene TRBJ2-3; D is tentatively TRBD1 or TRBD2 (5 bases each). Per germline, CDR1 KGHSH and CDR2 LQKENI. The length of the CDR3 is 14 residues. Trimming took 3 bases from V and 0 from J, leaving 7 bases between them. The full variable domain, its missing parts supplied by reference TRBV18 and TRBJ2-3, is NAGVMQNPRHLVRRRGQEARLRCSPMKGHSHVYWYRQLPEEGLKFMVYLQKENIIDESGMPKERFSAEFPKEGPSILRIQQVVRGDSAAYFCASSPWDSTDTQYFGPGTRLTVL.

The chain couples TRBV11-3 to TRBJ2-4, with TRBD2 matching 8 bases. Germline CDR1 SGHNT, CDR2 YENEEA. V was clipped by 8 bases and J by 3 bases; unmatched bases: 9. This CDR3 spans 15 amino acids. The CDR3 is CASLGREVDKNIQYF. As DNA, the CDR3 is TGTGCCAGCCTTGGGCGGGAGGTTGACAAAAACATTCAGTACTTC.

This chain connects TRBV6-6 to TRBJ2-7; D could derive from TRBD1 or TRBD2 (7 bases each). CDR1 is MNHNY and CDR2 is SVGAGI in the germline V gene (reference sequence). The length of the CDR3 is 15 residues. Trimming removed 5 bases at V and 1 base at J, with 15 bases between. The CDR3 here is CASSQTGRVSYEQYF. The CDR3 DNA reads TGTGCCAGCAGTCAGACAGGGAGGGTATCCTACGAGCAGTACTTC.

Here the CDR3 reads CASSQDVSGGPPLHF. Here the CDR3 DNA reads TGCGCCAGCAGCCAAGATGTGTCAGGGGGGCCACCCCTCCACTTT. This chain joins TRBV4-3 and TRBJ1-6; 7 bases map to TRBD1. J gave up 11 bases and V 0 bases, and 7 bases lay outside the gene matches. CDR3 length: 15 residues. Germline V gene data show CDR1 as LGHNA and CDR2 as YSLEER.

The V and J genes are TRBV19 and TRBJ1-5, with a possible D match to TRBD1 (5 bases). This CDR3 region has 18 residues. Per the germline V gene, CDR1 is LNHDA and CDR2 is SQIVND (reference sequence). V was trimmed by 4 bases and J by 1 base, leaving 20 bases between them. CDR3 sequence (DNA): TGTGCCAGTAGTAGGGGGTTCATCAGCCGGGGGAGCAATCAGCCCCAGCATTTT. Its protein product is CASSRGFISRGSNQPQHF.